The next 5 T cell receptor beta chains were all read from a single sample in a study of T cells in Graves' hyperthyroidism and ophthalmopathy. From RNA transcripts, TCR beta CDR3 regions were amplified. First-round RT-PCR of the TCR CDR3 relied on the HTBI primer set. TCRdb passed the multiplex PCR reads through MiXCR, listing each CDR3 protein once. The top ten hold 4% to 5.5% of the sample, which has fewer than 750,000 distinct CDR3 sequences, roughly 14% seen once. Sequenced material: blood. These receptor sequences come from a woman aged 40 to 50 with Graves' ophthalmopathy.

This CDR3 is CASSVGTVLQETQYF. DNA of the CDR3: TGTGCCAGCAGCGTAGGGACAGTCCTCCAAGAGACCCAGTACTTC. V and J are TRBV9 and TRBJ2-5, with TRBD1 as a possible D gene (6 bases). V was shortened by 0 bases and J by 1 base, with 10 bases between the two germline ends. The CDR3 length is 15 residues. The germline V gene has CDR1 SGDLS and CDR2 YYNGEE.

This clonotype was counted at least ten times. The V gene is TRBV7-8, the J gene TRBJ2-7; D is unresolved. The CDR3 runs 12 residues. V lost 7 bases and J lost 5, with 12 bases in between. CDR1 is SGHVS, CDR2 FQNEAQ, per germline. CDR3 DNA sequence: TGTGCCAGCACCAATTACGTCCACGAGCAGTACTTC. Its translation: CASTNYVHEQYF.

This clonotype was counted ten times or more. V and J are TRBV12-3 or TRBV12-4 and TRBJ1-1, with D perhaps matching TRBD1 (5 bases). This CDR3 spans 13 amino acids. V dropped 6 bases and J dropped 4 bases, with 12 bases sitting between them. The chain's CDR3 is CASSRRDGTEAFF. In nucleotides, the CDR3 is TGTGCCAGCAGCCGCAGGGATGGCACTGAAGCTTTCTTT.

This clonotype was observed many times. The chain is built from TRBV7-8 and TRBJ2-7; 8 nucleotides align to TRBD2. Trimming removed 6 bases from V and 0 bases from J; junction bases left unmatched: 4. CDR3 size: 14 residues. Germline loops: CDR1 SGHVS, CDR2 FQNEAQ. The CDR3 DNA is TGTGCCAGCAGATTTAGCGGGACCTCCTACGAGCAGTACTTC. It codes for CASRFSGTSYEQYF.

This clonotype was seen many times. V gene TRBV9 combines with J gene TRBJ2-5; D is unclear. CDR1 SGDLS and CDR2 YYNGEE come from the germline V gene. Deletions cut 4 bases from V and 4 bases from J, with 14 bases between. The CDR3 has 14 residues. The CDR3 loop is CASSPYTSRETQYF. The CDR3 DNA sequence: TGTGCCAGCAGCCCCTACACCAGTAGAGAGACCCAGTACTTC.